This TCR beta chain was sequenced during a study of vaccination and CD4 T cells after COVID-19. Looking at the study overall: Collection of post-vaccine samples followed dose two by a median about 72 days, spanning a range of 14 to 241. Each control culture was treated with a CEFX pool, an HIV-1 Nef pool, or no peptide.

A few counts support this clonotype. The antigen remains undetermined. Cultured CD4+ T cell DNA underwent sequencing with the Oncomine TCR Beta short-read assay. TCRdb passed the PCR reads through MiXCR, listing each CDR3 protein once. Of 25,000 or so distinct CDR3 sequences in the sample, 36% were seen once. Time point noted: late sampling 161 to 241 days after vaccination in a few convalescent patients. Treatment denoted: roughly 11-day PBMC culture with coronavirus spike peptide pools or control peptides (ViraFEST assay). Sequenced here: CD4+ T cells from blood, cultured in vitro, sampled about 7 months after SARS-CoV-2 vaccination. The TCR sequence derives from a human donor who had recovered from COVID-19.

The CDR3, as DNA: TGTGCCAGTACTCAATACCCGGGACAGGGTTTCAGCAATCAGCCCCAGCATTTT. Amino acid sequence: CASTQYPGQGFSNQPQHF. This sequence joins TRBV19 and TRBJ1-5; 9 bases align to TRBD1. This CDR3 contains 18 residues. Germline CDR1 and CDR2: LNHDA and SQIVND (reference sequence). The V segment lost 7 bases and the J segment 1 base; nucleotides outside the gene matches: 14.